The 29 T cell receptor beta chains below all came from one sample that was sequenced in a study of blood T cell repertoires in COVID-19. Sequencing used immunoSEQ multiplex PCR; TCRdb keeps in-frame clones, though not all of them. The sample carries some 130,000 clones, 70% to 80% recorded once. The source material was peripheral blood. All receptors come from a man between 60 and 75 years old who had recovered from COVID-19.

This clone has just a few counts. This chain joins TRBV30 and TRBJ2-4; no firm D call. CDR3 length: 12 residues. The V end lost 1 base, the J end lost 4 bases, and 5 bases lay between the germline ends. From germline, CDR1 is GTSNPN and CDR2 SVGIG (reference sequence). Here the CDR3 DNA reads TGTGCCTGGAGTGCCAGTAAAAACATTCAGTACTTC. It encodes CAWSASKNIQYF.

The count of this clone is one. DNA for the CDR3: TGTGCCAGCAGCCCAACCGGGACACATAGCACAGATACGCAGTATTTT. Translated: CASSPTGTHSTDTQYF. The chain couples TRBV7-3 to TRBJ2-3; tentative D call: TRBD1 (6 bases). The V gene lost 5 bases and the J gene lost 0 bases, with 15 bases spanning the gap. CDR3 length equals 16 residues. CDR1 is SGHTA, CDR2 FQGTGA, per germline.

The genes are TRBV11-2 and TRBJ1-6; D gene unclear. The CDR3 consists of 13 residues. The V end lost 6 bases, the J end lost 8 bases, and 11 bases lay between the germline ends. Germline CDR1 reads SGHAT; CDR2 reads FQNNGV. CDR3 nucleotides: TGTGCCAGCAGTCGAATCGGGTATTCACCCCTCCACTTT. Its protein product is CASSRIGYSPLHF.

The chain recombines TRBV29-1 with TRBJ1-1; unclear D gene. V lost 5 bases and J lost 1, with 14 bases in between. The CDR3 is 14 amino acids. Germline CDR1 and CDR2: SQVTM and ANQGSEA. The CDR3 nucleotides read TGCAGCGTTTTCTCACCACCGGGGAACACTGAAGCTTTCTTT. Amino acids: CSVFSPPGNTEAFF.

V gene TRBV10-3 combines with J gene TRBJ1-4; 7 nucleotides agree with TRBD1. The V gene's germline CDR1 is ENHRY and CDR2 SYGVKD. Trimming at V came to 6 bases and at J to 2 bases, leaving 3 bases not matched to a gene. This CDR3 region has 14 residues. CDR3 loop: CAISEDRTNEKLFF. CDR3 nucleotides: TGTGCCATCAGCGAGGACAGGACTAATGAAAAACTGTTTTTT.

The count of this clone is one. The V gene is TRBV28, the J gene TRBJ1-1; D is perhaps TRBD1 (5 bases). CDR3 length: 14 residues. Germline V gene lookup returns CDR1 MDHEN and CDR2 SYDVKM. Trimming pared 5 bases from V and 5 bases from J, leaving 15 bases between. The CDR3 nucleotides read TGTGCCAGCAGTCTACCTAGGCAGGGAACTGAAGCTTTCTTT. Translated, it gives CASSLPRQGTEAFF.

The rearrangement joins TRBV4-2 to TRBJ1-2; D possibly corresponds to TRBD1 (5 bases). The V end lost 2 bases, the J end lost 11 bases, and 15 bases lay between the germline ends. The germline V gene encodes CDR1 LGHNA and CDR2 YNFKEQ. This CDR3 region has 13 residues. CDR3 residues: CASSQNRRELYTF. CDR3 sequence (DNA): TGTGCCAGCAGCCAAAACAGGAGGGAGCTGTACACCTTC.

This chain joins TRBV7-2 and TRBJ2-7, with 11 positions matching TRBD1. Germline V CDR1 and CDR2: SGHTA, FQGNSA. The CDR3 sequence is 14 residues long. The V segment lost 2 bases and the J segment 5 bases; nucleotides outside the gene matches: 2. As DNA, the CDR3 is TGTGCCAGCAGCTTAAGGACAGGGGGCCACGAGCAGTACTTC. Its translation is CASSLRTGGHEQYF.

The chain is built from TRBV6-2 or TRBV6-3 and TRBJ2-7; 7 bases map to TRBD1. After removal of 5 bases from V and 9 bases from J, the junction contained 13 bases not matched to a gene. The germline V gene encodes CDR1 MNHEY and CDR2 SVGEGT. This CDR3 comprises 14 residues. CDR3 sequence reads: CASSPTGSRIGQYF. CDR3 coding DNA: TGTGCCAGCAGTCCGACAGGGTCAAGAATCGGGCAGTACTTC.

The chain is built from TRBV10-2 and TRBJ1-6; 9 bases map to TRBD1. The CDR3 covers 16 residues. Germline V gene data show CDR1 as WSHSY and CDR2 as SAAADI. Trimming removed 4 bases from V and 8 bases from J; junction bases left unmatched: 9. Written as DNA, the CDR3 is TGCGCCAGCAGTGCGGGACAGGGAAGAGCTGATTCACCCCTCCACTTT. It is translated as CASSAGQGRADSPLHF.

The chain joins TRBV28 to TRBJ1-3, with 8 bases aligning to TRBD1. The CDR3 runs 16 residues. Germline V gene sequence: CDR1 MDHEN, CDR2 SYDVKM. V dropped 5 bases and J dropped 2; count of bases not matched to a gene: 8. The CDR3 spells CASSVQQGGPGNTIYF. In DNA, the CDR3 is TGTGCCAGCAGTGTACAACAGGGGGGGCCTGGAAACACCATATATTTT.

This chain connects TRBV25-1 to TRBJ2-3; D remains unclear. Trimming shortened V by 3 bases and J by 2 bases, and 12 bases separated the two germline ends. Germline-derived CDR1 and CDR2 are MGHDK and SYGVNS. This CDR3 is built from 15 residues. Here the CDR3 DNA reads TGTGCCAGCAGTGATTCGCGGCAGTTCACAGATACGCAGTATTTT. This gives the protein CASSDSRQFTDTQYF.

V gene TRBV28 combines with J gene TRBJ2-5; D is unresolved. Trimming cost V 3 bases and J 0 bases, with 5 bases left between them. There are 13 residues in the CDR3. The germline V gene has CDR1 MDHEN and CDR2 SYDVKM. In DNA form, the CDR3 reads TGTGCCAGCAGTTTCACACACCAAGAGACCCAGTACTTC. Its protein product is CASSFTHQETQYF.

The chain's CDR3 is CSVSRGTGVRTDTQYF. The CDR3 DNA follows: TGCAGCGTCAGCAGGGGGACAGGGGTCCGCACAGATACGCAGTATTTT. The V call is TRBV29-1, the J call TRBJ2-3; 10 positions match TRBD1. Germline assignment: CDR1 SQVTM and CDR2 ANQGSEA. V was clipped by 6 bases and J by 1 base; unmatched bases: 10. The CDR3 runs to 16 residues.

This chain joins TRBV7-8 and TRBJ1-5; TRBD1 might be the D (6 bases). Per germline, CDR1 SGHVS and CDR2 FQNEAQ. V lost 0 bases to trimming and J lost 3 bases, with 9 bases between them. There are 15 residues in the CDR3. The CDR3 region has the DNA TGTGCCAGCAGCTTAGCCGGGACACTCAATCAGCCCCAGCATTTT. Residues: CASSLAGTLNQPQHF.

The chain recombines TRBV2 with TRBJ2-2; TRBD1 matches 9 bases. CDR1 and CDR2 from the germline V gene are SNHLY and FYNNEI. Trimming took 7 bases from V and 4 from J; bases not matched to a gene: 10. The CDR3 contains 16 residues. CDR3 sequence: CASKKPGQGFTGELFF. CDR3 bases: TGTGCCAGCAAAAAACCGGGACAGGGATTCACCGGGGAGCTGTTTTTT.

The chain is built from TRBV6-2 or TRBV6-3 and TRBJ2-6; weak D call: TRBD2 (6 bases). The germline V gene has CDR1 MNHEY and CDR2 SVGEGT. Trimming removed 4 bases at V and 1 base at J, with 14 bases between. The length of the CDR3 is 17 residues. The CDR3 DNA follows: TGTGCCAGCAGTTCCTTAGGAGGGTCATCTGGGGCCAACGTCCTGACTTTC. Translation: CASSSLGGSSGANVLTF.

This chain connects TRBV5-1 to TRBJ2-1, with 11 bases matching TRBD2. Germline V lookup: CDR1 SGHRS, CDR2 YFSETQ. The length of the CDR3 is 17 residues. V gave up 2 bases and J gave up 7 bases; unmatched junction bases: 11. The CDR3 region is CASSLRVAGGPGNEQFF. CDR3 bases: TGCGCCAGCAGCTTAAGAGTAGCGGGAGGGCCGGGAAATGAGCAGTTCTTC.

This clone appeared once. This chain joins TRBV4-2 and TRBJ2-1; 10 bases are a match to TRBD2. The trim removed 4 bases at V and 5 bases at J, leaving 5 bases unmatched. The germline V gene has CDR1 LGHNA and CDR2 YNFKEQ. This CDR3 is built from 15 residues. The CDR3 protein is CASSPLAGANNEQFF. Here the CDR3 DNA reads TGTGCCAGCAGCCCTCTAGCGGGGGCAAACAATGAGCAGTTCTTC.

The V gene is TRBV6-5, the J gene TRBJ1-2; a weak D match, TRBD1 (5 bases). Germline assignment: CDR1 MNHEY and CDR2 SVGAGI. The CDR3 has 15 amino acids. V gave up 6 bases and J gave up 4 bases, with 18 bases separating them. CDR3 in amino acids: CASSPPGRGGYGYTF. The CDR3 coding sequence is TGTGCCAGCAGCCCCCCGGGACGGGGGGGCTATGGCTACACCTTC.

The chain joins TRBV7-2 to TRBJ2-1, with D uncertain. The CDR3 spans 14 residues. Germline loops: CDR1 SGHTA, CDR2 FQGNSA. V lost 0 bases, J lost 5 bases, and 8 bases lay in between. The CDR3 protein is CASSLALTNNEQFF. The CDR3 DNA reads TGTGCCAGCAGCTTAGCCCTTACTAACAATGAGCAGTTCTTC.

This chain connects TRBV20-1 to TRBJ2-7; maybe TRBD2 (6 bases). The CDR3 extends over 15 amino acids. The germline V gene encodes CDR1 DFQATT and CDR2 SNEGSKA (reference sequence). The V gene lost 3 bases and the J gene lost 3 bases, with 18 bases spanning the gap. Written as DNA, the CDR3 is TGCAGTGCTAGTGGGGTCGGGGAGGTCCGCTACGAGCAGTACTTC. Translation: CSASGVGEVRYEQYF.

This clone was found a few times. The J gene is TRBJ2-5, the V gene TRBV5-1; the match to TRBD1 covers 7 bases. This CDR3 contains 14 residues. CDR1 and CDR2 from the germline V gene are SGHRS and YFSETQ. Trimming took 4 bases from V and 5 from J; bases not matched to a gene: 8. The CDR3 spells CASSPGQPSETQYF. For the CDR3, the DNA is TGCGCCAGCAGCCCGGGACAGCCCTCCGAGACCCAGTACTTC. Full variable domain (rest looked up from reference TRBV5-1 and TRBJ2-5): KAGVTQTPRYLIKTRGQQVTLSCSPISGHRSVSWYQQTPGQGLQFLFEYFSETQRNKGNFPGRFSGRQFSNSRSEMNVSTLELGDSALYLCASSPGQPSETQYFGPGTRLLVL.

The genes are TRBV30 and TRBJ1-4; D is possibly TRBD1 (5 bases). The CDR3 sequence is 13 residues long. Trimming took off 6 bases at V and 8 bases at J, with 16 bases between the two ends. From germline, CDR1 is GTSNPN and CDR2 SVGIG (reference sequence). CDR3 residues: CACPTGRTEKLFF. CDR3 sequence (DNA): TGTGCCTGTCCGACGGGGAGGACAGAAAAACTGTTTTTT.

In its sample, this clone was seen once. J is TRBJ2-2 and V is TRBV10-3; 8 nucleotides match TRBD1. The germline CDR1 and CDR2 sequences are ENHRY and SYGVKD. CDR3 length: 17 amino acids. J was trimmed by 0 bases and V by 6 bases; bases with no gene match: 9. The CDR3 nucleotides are TGTGCCATCAGACCGGGACAGGCCACATCGAACACCGGGGAGCTGTTTTTT. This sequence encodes CAIRPGQATSNTGELFF.

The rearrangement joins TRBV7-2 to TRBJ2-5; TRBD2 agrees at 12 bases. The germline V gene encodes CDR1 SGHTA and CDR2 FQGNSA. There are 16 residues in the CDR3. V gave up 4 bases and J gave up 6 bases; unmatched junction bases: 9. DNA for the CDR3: TGTGCCAGCAGCTCTCGGACTAGCGGGAAGCTTAAGACCCAGTACTTC. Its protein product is CASSSRTSGKLKTQYF.

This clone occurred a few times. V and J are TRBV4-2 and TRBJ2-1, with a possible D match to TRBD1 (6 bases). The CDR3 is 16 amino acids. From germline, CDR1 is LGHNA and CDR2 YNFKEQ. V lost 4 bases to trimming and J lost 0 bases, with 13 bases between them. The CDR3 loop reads CASSPERQASYNEQFF. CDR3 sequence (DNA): TGTGCCAGCAGCCCTGAAAGACAGGCCTCCTACAATGAGCAGTTCTTC.

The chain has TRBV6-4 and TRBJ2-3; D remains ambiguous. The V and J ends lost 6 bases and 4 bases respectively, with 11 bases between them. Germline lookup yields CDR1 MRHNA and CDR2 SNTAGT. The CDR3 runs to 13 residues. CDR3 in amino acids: CASSALTSDTQYF. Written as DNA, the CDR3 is TGTGCCAGCAGCGCCCTCACTTCAGATACGCAGTATTTT.

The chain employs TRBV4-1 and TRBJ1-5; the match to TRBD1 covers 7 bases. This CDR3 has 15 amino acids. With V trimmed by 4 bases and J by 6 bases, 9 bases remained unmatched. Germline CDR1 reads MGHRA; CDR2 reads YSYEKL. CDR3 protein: CASSPYRDSLQPQHF. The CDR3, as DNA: TGCGCCAGCAGCCCATACCGGGACAGCCTTCAGCCCCAGCATTTT.